This T cell receptor (beta chain) was captured in a study of blood T cell repertoires in COVID-19. Looking at the study overall: PBMCs, B-cell-depleted T cells, or T cells were the source of the cDNA or gDNA that made up the material.

Participants had their cohort set by participant-reported clinical history. Libraries were prepared by immunoSEQ multiplex PCR; TCRdb keeps only in-frame clonotypes and omits some of them. Of some 420,000 clones listed, more than 80% were seen once; the top ten hold 1% to 1.3%. This CDR3 is built from 17 residues. Sequenced: PBMCs or T cells enriched from blood (not recorded which). The sequence was obtained from a man aged 30 to 45 who had recovered from COVID-19. The chain recombines TRBV21-1 with TRBJ1-4. TRBV21-1 is annotated as a pseudogene. CDR3 protein: CASSTGATLYSGEKLFF. CDR3 coding DNA: TGTGCCAGCAGCACCGGGGCCACCTTATATAGCGGTGAAAAACTGTTTTTT.